The rows below give T cell receptor beta chains drawn from one sample of a study of blood T cell repertoires in COVID-19. The data were produced by immunoSEQ multiplex PCR, yet TCRdb's version contains in-frame clones alone and is incomplete. This sample carries 150,000 to 200,000 clones, around 90% of them seen once, and the ten largest clones take about 0.66%. The specimen was peripheral blood. These TCRs come from a man over 45 with acute or convalescent COVID-19. The conserved cysteine and the conserved F or W are not part of the CDR3 here. Fields, in order: V gene, J gene, CDR3 protein.

>TRBV10-2|TRBJ1-3
ASSDRDFGNTIY
>TRBV9|TRBJ2-1
ASSLDGEPYNEQF
>TRBV4-2|TRBJ2-1
ASSQDHGLAGDNEQF
>TRBV11-2|TRBJ2-1
ASGRSSGSYNEQF
>TRBV4-1|TRBJ2-1
ASSQDRPTYNEQF
>TRBV5-1|TRBJ1-1
ASSLGPEAF
>TRBV28|TRBJ1-6
ASSLSTGLGSVDSPLH
>TRBV28|TRBJ2-5
ASSSPAGVGETQY
>TRBV6-4|TRBJ2-3
ASRPPRGGAPDTQY
>TRBV7-2|TRBJ2-7
ASSLGLAGMGYEQY
>TRBV7-8|TRBJ2-2
ASSSQGAVGELF
>TRBV6-4|TRBJ1-5
ASRTGTVKNSNQPQH
>TRBV18|TRBJ1-3
ASSPGLTRGNTIY
>TRBV6-5|TRBJ1-5
ASEENNQPQH
>TRBV5-1|TRBJ1-2
ASSLQGDHYGYT
>TRBV29-1|TRBJ1-1
SGEGRVNTEAF
>TRBV3-1/TRBV3-2|TRBJ2-7
ASSTAGTGIDEQY
>TRBV10-3|TRBJ2-7
AISAGTSGHYEQY
>TRBV13|TRBJ1-3
ASSVQGARNTIY
>TRBV10-2|TRBJ2-3
ASSVVGGDTQY
>TRBV27|TRBJ2-2
ASSSSGNSYTGELF
>TRBV9|TRBJ2-7
ASSVGLAGGPVDEQY
>TRBV28|TRBJ1-5
ASSLVRAQPQH
>TRBV3-1/TRBV3-2|TRBJ1-2
ASSQQQGSYT
>TRBV9|TRBJ1-1
ASSGRERTEAF
>TRBV27|TRBJ1-1
ASRVYTGSTEAF
>TRBV7-9|TRBJ2-3
ATTPLSFSTDTQY
>TRBV18|TRBJ1-5
ASSRDRGQPQH
>TRBV7-2|TRBJ2-3
ASSTLTSGPDTQY
>TRBV30|TRBJ1-2
AWSLGQGKFGYT
>TRBV6-1|TRBJ1-1
ASSEARIGTEAF
>TRBV5-1|TRBJ1-1
ASSLWTGEENTEAF
>TRBV2|TRBJ2-1
ASRYSIYNEQF
>TRBV18|TRBJ2-1
ASSPYGQELNNEQF
>TRBV28|TRBJ2-1
ASSLSGGVYEQF
>TRBV27|TRBJ2-2
ASSFSTAQGHDTGELF
>TRBV2|TRBJ2-1
ASSGNIRGNEQF
>TRBV7-8|TRBJ2-1
ASSSGNLAGVINEQF
>TRBV15|TRBJ1-5
ATSRDLPGRYNQPQH
>TRBV7-9|TRBJ1-5
ASSRDGQSQH
>TRBV7-2|TRBJ2-1
ASSLNDGVYNEQF
>TRBV23-1|TRBJ1-6
ASSQSRRGPYNSPLH
>TRBV25-1|TRBJ1-1
ASSTGTAAF
>TRBV6-5|TRBJ2-1
ASSPRGGAFNEQF
>TRBV5-6|TRBJ1-3
ASSPETGRLGNTIY
>TRBV18|TRBJ1-5
ASSPDTGFYSNQPQH
>TRBV7-9|TRBJ1-2
ASSLDREFYGYT
>TRBV11-2|TRBJ2-7
ASSLVTGTYEQY
>TRBV19|TRBJ2-4
ASSIDSRRVENIQY
>TRBV11-2|TRBJ1-3
ASSPSDRVGNTIY
>TRBV4-1|TRBJ1-5
ASSRSAPGQGHQPQH
>TRBV7-3|TRBJ2-7
ASSLYGGRDYEQY
>TRBV6-1|TRBJ2-5
ASRWEGGGETQY
>TRBV21-1|TRBJ1-5
ASSKEVEGTGNNQPQH
>TRBV11-2|TRBJ2-1
ASSFAAGGSYNEQF
>TRBV5-6|TRBJ2-1
ASSYGTDNEQF
>TRBV3-1/TRBV3-2|TRBJ1-1
ASSQWAGQLIVGTEAF
>TRBV29-1|TRBJ2-5
SVSLRQGVKTQY
>TRBV3-1/TRBV3-2|TRBJ2-5
ASSLFGGAEETQY